This is a list of T cell receptor beta chains from one sample in a study of vaccination and CD4 T cells after COVID-19. What these receptors recognize is not known. TCRdb re-derived calls from the PCR reads in MiXCR, one entry per CDR3 protein. The sample contains about 12,000 distinct CDR3 sequences, roughly a quarter of which appear only once. This specimen was CD4+ T cells from blood, cultured in vitro, taken before SARS-CoV-2 vaccination. The receptors stem from a human donor who received a COVID-19 vaccine. CDR3s include the opening cysteine and the closing phenylalanine or tryptophan. A D gene is named only where the DNA matches it firmly.

V	J	D	CDR3
TRBV29-1	TRBJ1-2	NA	CSVDDPNRDHGYTF
TRBV10-3	TRBJ2-5	TRBD1	CAISGFEGQGKETQYF
TRBV7-2	TRBJ1-4	TRBD1	CASSTRGVFNEKLFF
TRBV19	TRBJ2-1	NA	CASSIAGGRYNEQFF
TRBV27	TRBJ1-5	NA	CASRPAGYSNQPQHF
TRBV7-9	TRBJ1-2	NA	CASSLFNRVGYTF
TRBV6-5	TRBJ2-2	TRBD2	CASSYRLAGGGTGELFF
TRBV19	TRBJ1-2	NA	CASRPSGGNYGYTF
TRBV19	TRBJ2-2	NA	CASGRGRETGELFF
TRBV19	TRBJ2-2	NA	CASSPGLLNTGELFF
TRBV5-4	TRBJ1-2	TRBD1	CASSSRGALNYGYTF
TRBV19	TRBJ1-2	TRBD1	CASSIGGYRNRGGSGYTF
TRBV18	TRBJ2-5	NA	CASSPPFGREETQYF
TRBV20-1	TRBJ2-5	TRBD1	CSVKDRGLIQETQYF
TRBV2	TRBJ2-5	NA	CASSVWGPVGETQYF
TRBV2	TRBJ1-2	TRBD1	CASSRRDRGSIYYGYTF
TRBV10-3	TRBJ1-1	NA	CAISERGAETEAFF
TRBV30	TRBJ1-1	TRBD1	CAWKRQGFEAFF
TRBV6-4	TRBJ2-1	NA	CASSDSEWNDEQFF
TRBV5-5	TRBJ1-2	NA	CASSSRRDPGGNSYTF
TRBV14	TRBJ2-6	TRBD1	CASSHLDREAYQRSGANVLTF
TRBV6-1	TRBJ1-2	TRBD1	CASTQRTGTYGYTF
TRBV7-8	TRBJ1-1	NA	CASSLRSSNTEAFF
TRBV12-3/TRBV12-4	TRBJ1-1	NA	CASSLPPNTEAFF
TRBV10-3	TRBJ1-6	TRBD1	CAISEPRGRGEYNSPLHF
TRBV9	TRBJ2-5	TRBD2	CASSVVGGGPQETQYF
TRBV2	TRBJ1-4	TRBD1	CASSPDRGSEKLFF
TRBV6-1	TRBJ1-1	NA	CASSHHGQMNTEAFF
TRBV30	TRBJ1-1	TRBD1	CAWRRQGMFEAFF
TRBV6-5	TRBJ1-6	NA	CASSYGENSPLHF
TRBV5-4	TRBJ2-5	NA	CASSLDREETQYF
TRBV20-1	TRBJ2-7	NA	CSATSNSYEQYF
TRBV7-9	TRBJ2-2	NA	CAPRGLNTGELFF
TRBV5-8	TRBJ2-4	TRBD2	CASSPWLAGVKAKNIQYF
TRBV25-1	TRBJ1-2	NA	CASSDRFQGGYTF
TRBV30	TRBJ1-1	NA	CAWSPAANTEAFF
TRBV14	TRBJ2-7	TRBD1	CASSGTGGGDEQYF
TRBV12-3/TRBV12-4	TRBJ2-3	TRBD2	CASSLRRGGADTQYF
TRBV7-3	TRBJ1-1	NA	CASSFQAGGNTEAFF
TRBV10-3	TRBJ1-2	NA	CAISPSGANGYTF
TRBV30	TRBJ1-3	TRBD1	CAWRGQGVSGNTIYF